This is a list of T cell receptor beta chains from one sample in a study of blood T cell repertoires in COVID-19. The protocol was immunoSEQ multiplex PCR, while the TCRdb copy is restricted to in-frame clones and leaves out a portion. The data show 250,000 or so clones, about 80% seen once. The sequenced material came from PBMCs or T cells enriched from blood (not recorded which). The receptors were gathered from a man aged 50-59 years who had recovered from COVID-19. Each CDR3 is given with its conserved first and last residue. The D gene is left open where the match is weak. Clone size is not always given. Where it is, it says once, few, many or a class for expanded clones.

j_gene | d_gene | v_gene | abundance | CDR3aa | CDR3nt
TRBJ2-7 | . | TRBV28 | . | CASSPGGGAGEQYF | TGTGCCAGCAGTCCCGGAGGCGGGGCAGGCGAGCAGTACTTC
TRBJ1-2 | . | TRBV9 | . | CASSVGTVNGYTF | TGTGCCAGCAGCGTAGGGACAGTTAATGGCTACACCTTC
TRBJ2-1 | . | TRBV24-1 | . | CATSDALSSGPYNEQFF | TGTGCCACCAGTGACGCTCTAAGTAGCGGACCCTACAATGAGCAGTTCTTC
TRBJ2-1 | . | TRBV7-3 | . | CASSSSAGRSEQFF | TGTGCCAGCAGCTCCTCAGCGGGCCGCAGTGAGCAGTTCTTC
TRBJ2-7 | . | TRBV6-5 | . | CAPDSKEGGRYEQYF | TGTGCCCCCGATTCGAAGGAAGGGGGACGCTACGAGCAGTACTTC
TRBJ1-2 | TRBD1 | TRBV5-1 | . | CASSPGTGEAYTF | TGCGCCAGCAGCCCGGGGACAGGGGAAGCCTACACCTTC
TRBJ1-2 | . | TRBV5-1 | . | CASSLEGQLYGYTF | TGCGCCAGCAGCTTGGAAGGACAGCTCTATGGCTACACCTTC
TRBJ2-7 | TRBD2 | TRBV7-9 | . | CASSFGGGPSYEQYF | TGTGCCAGCAGCTTTGGCGGGGGGCCGTCCTACGAGCAGTACTTC
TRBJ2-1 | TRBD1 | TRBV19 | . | CASRKAGGWEQFF | TGTGCCAGTAGAAAGGCAGGGGGATGGGAGCAGTTCTTC
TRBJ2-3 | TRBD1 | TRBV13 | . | CASSMGQGTDTQYF | TGTGCCAGCAGCATGGGACAGGGCACAGATACGCAGTATTTT
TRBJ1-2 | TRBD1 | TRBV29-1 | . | CSVEVPGGADYGYTF | TGCAGCGTTGAAGTCCCAGGGGGTGCTGACTATGGCTACACCTTC
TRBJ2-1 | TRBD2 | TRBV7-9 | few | CASSLESGAGRNEQFF | TGTGCCAGCAGCTTAGAAAGCGGGGCGGGCAGGAATGAGCAGTTCTTC
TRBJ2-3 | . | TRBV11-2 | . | CASSLAGRESQYF | TGTGCCAGCAGCTTAGCGGGCCGGGAGTCGCAGTATTTT
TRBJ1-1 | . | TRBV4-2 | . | CASSQDFKNTEAFF | TGTGCCAGCAGCCAAGATTTTAAGAACACTGAAGCTTTCTTT
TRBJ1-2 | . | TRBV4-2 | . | CASSQERDFYGYTF | TGTGCCAGCAGCCAAGAACGGGACTTCTATGGCTACACCTTC
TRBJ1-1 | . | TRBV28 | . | CASSASGTHNTEAFF | TGTGCCAGCAGTGCATCCGGGACACATAACACTGAAGCTTTCTTT
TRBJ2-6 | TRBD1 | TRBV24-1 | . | CATSDSRWGQGANSGANVLTF | TGTGCCACCAGTGATTCCCGGTGGGGGCAGGGGGCAAACTCTGGGGCCAACGTCCTGACTTTC
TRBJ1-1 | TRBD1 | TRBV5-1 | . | CASSYGTGVATEAFF | TGCGCCAGCAGCTACGGAACAGGGGTGGCCACTGAAGCTTTCTTT
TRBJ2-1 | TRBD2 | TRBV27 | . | CASGGLVAPIEQFF | TGTGCCAGCGGGGGACTAGTCGCCCCCATTGAGCAGTTCTTC
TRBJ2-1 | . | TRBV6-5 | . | CASTLMASVNEQFF | TGTGCCAGCACTTTGATGGCCAGCGTCAATGAGCAGTTCTTC
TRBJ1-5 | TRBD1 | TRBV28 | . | CASPPGGTGPFIGNQPQHF | TGTGCCAGTCCCCCGGGAGGGACAGGGCCCTTTATTGGCAATCAGCCCCAGCATTTT
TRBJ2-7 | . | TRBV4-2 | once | CASSQGPRGASSYEQYF | TGTGCCAGCAGCCAAGGCCCCCGGGGGGCCTCCTCCTACGAGCAGTACTTC
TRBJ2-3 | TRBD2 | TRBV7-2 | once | CASSPLTGTSVLVTDTQYF | TGTGCCAGCAGCCCCCTAACTGGGACTAGCGTACTTGTCACAGATACGCAGTATTTT
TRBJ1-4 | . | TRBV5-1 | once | CASSQRRGAEEKLFF | TGCGCCAGCAGCCAACGGCGGGGGGCAGAGGAAAAACTGTTTTTT
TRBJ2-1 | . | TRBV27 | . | CASSLRDLSSYNEQFF | TGTGCCAGCAGTTTAAGGGACTTAAGCTCCTACAATGAGCAGTTCTTC
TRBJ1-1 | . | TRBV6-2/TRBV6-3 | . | CASSYSRWQGMNTEAFF | TGTGCCAGCAGTTACAGCCGGTGGCAGGGCATGAACACTGAAGCTTTCTTT
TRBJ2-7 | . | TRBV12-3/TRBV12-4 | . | CASSLSTGREQYF | TGTGCCAGCAGTTTATCCACAGGGCGGGAGCAGTACTTC
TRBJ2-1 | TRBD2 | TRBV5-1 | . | CASSLLAGQNEQFF | TGCGCCAGCAGCCTGCTAGCGGGACAGAATGAGCAGTTCTTC
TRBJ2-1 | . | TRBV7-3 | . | CASSPGLGREQFF | TGTGCCAGCAGCCCTGGACTGGGAAGAGAGCAGTTCTTC
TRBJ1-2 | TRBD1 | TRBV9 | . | CASTPGTGEYGYTF | TGTGCCAGCACCCCCGGGACAGGGGAATATGGCTACACCTTC
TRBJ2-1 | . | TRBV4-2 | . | CASSPGRYEQFF | TGTGCCAGCAGCCCCGGGAGATATGAGCAGTTCTTC
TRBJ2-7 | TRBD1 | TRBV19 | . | CASSATGQGRYEQYF | TGTGCCAGTAGTGCCACCGGACAGGGCCGCTACGAGCAGTACTTC
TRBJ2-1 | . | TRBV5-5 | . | CASSRRQNNEQFF | TGTGCCAGCAGCAGACGACAGAACAATGAGCAGTTCTTC
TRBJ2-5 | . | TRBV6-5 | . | CASWWGWETQYF | TGTGCCAGTTGGTGGGGCTGGGAGACCCAGTACTTC
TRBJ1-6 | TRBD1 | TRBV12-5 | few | CASGLGGQTSPLHF | TGTGCTAGTGGTTTGGGGGGACAGACTTCACCCCTCCACTTT
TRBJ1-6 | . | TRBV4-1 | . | CASSQVGLTKGGSPLHF | TGCGCCAGCAGCCAGGTTGGCCTAACCAAGGGAGGTTCACCCCTCCACTTT
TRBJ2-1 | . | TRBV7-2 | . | CASSSSGYGQFF | TGTGCCAGCAGCTCAAGCGGTTATGGGCAGTTCTTC
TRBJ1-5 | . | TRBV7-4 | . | CASSLEGLPRGQPQHF | TGTGCCAGCAGCTTAGAAGGACTCCCCCGGGGGCAGCCCCAGCATTTT
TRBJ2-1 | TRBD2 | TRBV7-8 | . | CASSPYDRDRGRPGLAGGYNEQFF | TGTGCCAGCAGCCCATACGACCGGGACAGGGGCCGACCGGGACTAGCGGGAGGGTACAATGAGCAGTTCTTC
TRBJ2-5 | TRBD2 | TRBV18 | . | CASSPPGLAQETQYF | TGTGCCAGCTCCCCTCCGGGACTAGCGCAAGAGACCCAGTACTTC
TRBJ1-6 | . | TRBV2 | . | CARQTADSPLHF | TGTGCCAGGCAAACAGCGGATTCACCCCTCCACTTT
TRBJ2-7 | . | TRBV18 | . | CASSPTPLAGEQYF | TGTGCCAGCTCACCCACCCCGCTAGCTGGCGAGCAGTACTTC
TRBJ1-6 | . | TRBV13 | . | CASSLVRYNSPLHF | TGTGCCAGCAGCTTAGTGCGATATAATTCACCCCTCCACTTT
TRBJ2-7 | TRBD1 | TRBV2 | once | CASSDRDRAYPYEQYF | TGTGCCAGCAGTGATAGAGACAGGGCTTACCCCTACGAGCAGTACTTC
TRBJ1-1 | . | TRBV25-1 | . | CASTIRGGNTEAFF | TGTGCCAGCACAATCCGGGGGGGGAACACTGAAGCTTTCTTT
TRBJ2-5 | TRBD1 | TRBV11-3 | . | CASRRTGATETQYF | TGTGCCAGCAGACGGACAGGAGCGACGGAGACCCAGTACTTC
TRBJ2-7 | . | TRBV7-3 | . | CASSLKTIALAALEARIIDEQYF | TGTGCCAGCAGCTTAAAGACGATTGCTCTTGCAGCCTTAGAGGCTAGAATTATAGACGAGCAGTACTTC
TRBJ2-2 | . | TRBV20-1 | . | CSASASSGGSGGELFF | TGCAGTGCTAGTGCGTCTAGTGGGGGGAGTGGCGGGGAGCTGTTTTTT
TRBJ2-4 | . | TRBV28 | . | CASSLPRELAKNIQYF | TGTGCCAGCAGCCTCCCCCGGGAGCTAGCCAAAAACATTCAGTACTTC
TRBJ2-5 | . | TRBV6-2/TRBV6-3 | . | CASSQHGEMGTQYF | TGTGCCAGCAGTCAACACGGGGAGATGGGTACCCAGTACTTC
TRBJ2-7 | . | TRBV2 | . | CASSWAFYEQYF | TGTGCCAGCAGCTGGGCTTTCTACGAGCAGTACTTC